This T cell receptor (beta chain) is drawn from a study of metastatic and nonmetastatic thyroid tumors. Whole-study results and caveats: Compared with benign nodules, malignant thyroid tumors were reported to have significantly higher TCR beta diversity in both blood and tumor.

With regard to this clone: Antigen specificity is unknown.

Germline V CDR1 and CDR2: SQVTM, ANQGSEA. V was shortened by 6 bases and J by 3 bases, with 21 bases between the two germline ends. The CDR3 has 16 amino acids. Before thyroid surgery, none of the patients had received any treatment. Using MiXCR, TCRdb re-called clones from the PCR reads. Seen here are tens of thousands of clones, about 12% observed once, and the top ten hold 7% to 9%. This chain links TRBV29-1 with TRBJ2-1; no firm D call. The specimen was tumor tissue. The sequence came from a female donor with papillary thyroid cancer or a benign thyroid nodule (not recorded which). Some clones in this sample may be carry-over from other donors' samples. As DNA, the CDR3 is TGCAGCGTAAAAGTCTCGGCCCCATACTACTACAATGAGCAGTTCTTC. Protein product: CSVKVSAPYYYNEQFF.